This TCR beta chain was found in a study of OX40 agonist ivuxolimab in advanced cancers. Study at large: Administration of intravenous ivuxolimab to patients occurred every 2 weeks at 0.01 to 10 mg/kg. Findings and limits, study-wide: Clonal expansion from baseline to week 6 occurred in both CD4+ and CD8+ T cells.

V was clipped by 5 bases and J by 1 base; unmatched bases: 7. The germline CDR1 and CDR2 sequences are SGHVS and FNYEAQ. This CDR3 spans 16 amino acids. In regard to this clone: Its antigen remains unidentified.

This table comes from immunoSEQ multiplex PCR, and its TCRdb copy is limited to in-frame clones, with some not included. The sample records 65,000 to 85,000 clones, more than 85% being singletons. The source material was CD4+ or CD8+ T cells sorted from blood, sampled in a trial of the OX40 agonist ivuxolimab. This clonotype originated in an adult with an advanced solid tumor such as melanoma, head and neck, liver or kidney cancer. The chain employs TRBV7-6 and TRBJ2-1, with 8 bases fitting TRBD2. The CDR3 here is CASSPLAGPSYNEQFF. CDR3 in DNA: TGTGCCAGCAGCCCCCTAGCGGGTCCGTCCTACAATGAGCAGTTCTTC.